The rows below give T cell receptor beta chains drawn from one sample of a study of T cells in tuberculosis. Method: immunoSEQ multiplex PCR; TCRdb's copy keeps in-frame clones and lacks some. This table has some 22,000 clones, 97% appearing once. Sequenced: PBMCs. The receptors shown here come from a donor aged 5 to 30 with latent tuberculosis or without tuberculosis infection. The CDR3 runs from the conserved cysteine through the conserved F or W. Fields, in order: J gene, CDR3 length, D gene, clone size, V gene, CDR3 protein, CDR3 DNA. D genes are given only for firm matches. Expanded clones get a size class; other rows say once, few or many, or leave the size out.

j_gene: TRBJ2-7
len: 12
d_gene: TRBD1
abundance: NA
v_gene: TRBV29-1
CDR3aa: CSVSITGDEQYF
CDR3nt: TGCAGCGTTTCCATAACAGGGGACGAGCAGTACTTC

j_gene: TRBJ1-2
len: 13
d_gene: NA
abundance: NA
v_gene: TRBV10-3
CDR3aa: CAISESNSYGYTF
CDR3nt: TGTGCCATCAGTGAGTCTAACAGCTATGGCTACACCTTC

j_gene: TRBJ2-3
len: 18
d_gene: NA
abundance: NA
v_gene: TRBV27
CDR3aa: CASSPQDGRILVTDTQYF
CDR3nt: TGTGCCAGCAGTCCCCAAGATGGGAGAATCTTGGTCACAGATACGCAGTATTTT

j_gene: TRBJ1-2
len: 15
d_gene: NA
abundance: NA
v_gene: TRBV11-2
CDR3aa: CASSHLRKNNYGYTF
CDR3nt: TGTGCCAGCAGCCACCTCAGGAAAAATAACTATGGCTACACCTTC

j_gene: TRBJ2-1
len: 16
d_gene: NA
abundance: NA
v_gene: TRBV27
CDR3aa: CASSSHRQRSYNEQFF
CDR3nt: TGTGCCAGCAGTTCGCACCGACAGCGCTCCTACAATGAGCAGTTCTTC

j_gene: TRBJ1-3
len: 17
d_gene: TRBD1
abundance: NA
v_gene: TRBV4-1
CDR3aa: CASRAGQGNLAGNTIYF
CDR3nt: TGCGCCAGCAGGGCAGGACAGGGAAACCTGGCTGGAAACACCATATATTTT

j_gene: TRBJ2-7
len: 16
d_gene: TRBD1
abundance: NA
v_gene: TRBV5-1
CDR3aa: CASSSSTGVGSYEQYF
CDR3nt: TGCGCCAGCAGCTCATCAACAGGGGTAGGATCCTACGAGCAGTACTTC

j_gene: TRBJ1-5
len: 13
d_gene: NA
abundance: NA
v_gene: TRBV10-3
CDR3aa: CAISEGLDQPQHF
CDR3nt: TGTGCCATCAGTGAGGGACTGGATCAGCCCCAGCATTTT

j_gene: TRBJ1-1
len: 16
d_gene: NA
abundance: NA
v_gene: TRBV4-1
CDR3aa: CASSRENWRMNTEAFF
CDR3nt: TGCGCCAGCAGCCGGGAGAATTGGAGGATGAACACTGAAGCTTTCTTT

j_gene: TRBJ2-7
len: 14
d_gene: TRBD1
abundance: NA
v_gene: TRBV19
CDR3aa: CASSIGQGSYEQYF
CDR3nt: TGTGCCAGTAGTATTGGACAGGGATCCTACGAGCAGTACTTC

j_gene: TRBJ2-1
len: 18
d_gene: TRBD1
abundance: once
v_gene: TRBV5-1
CDR3aa: CASSLLVERDRNYNEQFF
CDR3nt: TGCGCCAGCAGCTTGTTGGTAGAAAGGGACAGAAACTACAATGAGCAGTTCTTC

j_gene: TRBJ2-5
len: 14
d_gene: NA
abundance: NA
v_gene: TRBV21-1
CDR3aa: CASTKRGSKRTQYF
CDR3nt: TGTGCCAGCACCAAAAGGGGTTCCAAGAGAACCCAGTACTTC

j_gene: TRBJ1-2
len: 14
d_gene: TRBD1
abundance: NA
v_gene: TRBV19
CDR3aa: CASSIGTGVYGYTF
CDR3nt: TGTGCCAGTAGTATCGGGACAGGGGTTTATGGCTACACCTTC

j_gene: TRBJ1-1
len: 13
d_gene: NA
abundance: once
v_gene: TRBV19
CDR3aa: CASSEWRPTEAFF
CDR3nt: TGTGCCAGTAGCGAATGGAGGCCCACTGAAGCTTTCTTT

j_gene: TRBJ1-3
len: 12
d_gene: NA
abundance: NA
v_gene: TRBV2
CDR3aa: CASKVGGNTIYF
CDR3nt: TGTGCCAGCAAAGTCGGGGGAAACACCATATATTTT

j_gene: TRBJ1-1
len: 15
d_gene: NA
abundance: NA
v_gene: TRBV7-9
CDR3aa: CASSPARGGGTEAFF
CDR3nt: TGTGCCAGCAGCCCAGCTCGGGGAGGAGGAACTGAAGCTTTCTTT

j_gene: TRBJ1-3
len: 13
d_gene: NA
abundance: NA
v_gene: TRBV7-7
CDR3aa: CASSPGVGDTIYF
CDR3nt: TGTGCCAGCAGCCCCGGGGTAGGAGACACCATATATTTT